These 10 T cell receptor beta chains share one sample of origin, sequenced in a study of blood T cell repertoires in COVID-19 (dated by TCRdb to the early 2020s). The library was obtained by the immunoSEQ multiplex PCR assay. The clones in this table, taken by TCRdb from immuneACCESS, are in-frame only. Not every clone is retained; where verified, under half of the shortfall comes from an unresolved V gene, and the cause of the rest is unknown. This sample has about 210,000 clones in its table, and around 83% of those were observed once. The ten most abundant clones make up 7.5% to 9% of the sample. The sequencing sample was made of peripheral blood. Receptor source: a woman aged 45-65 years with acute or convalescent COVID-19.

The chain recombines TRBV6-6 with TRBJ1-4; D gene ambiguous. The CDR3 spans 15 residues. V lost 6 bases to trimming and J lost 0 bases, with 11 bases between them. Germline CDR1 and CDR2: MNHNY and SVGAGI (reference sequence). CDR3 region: CASSPTGTTNEKLFF. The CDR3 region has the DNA TGTGCCAGCAGCCCCACGGGAACAACTAATGAAAAACTGTTTTTT.

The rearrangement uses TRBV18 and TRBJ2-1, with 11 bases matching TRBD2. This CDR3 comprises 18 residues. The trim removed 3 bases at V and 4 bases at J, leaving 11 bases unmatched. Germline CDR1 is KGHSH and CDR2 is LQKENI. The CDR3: CASSPDSAGTSGYNEQFF. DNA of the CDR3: TGTGCCAGCTCACCGGACTCGGCAGGGACTAGCGGATACAATGAGCAGTTCTTC.

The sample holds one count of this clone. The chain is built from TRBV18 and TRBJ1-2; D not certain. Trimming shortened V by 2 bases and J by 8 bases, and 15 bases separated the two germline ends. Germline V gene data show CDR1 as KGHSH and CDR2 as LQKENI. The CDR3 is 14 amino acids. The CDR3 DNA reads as TGTGCCAGCTCACCAAAACAGCAGGTGGAAGGCTACACCTTC. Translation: CASSPKQQVEGYTF.

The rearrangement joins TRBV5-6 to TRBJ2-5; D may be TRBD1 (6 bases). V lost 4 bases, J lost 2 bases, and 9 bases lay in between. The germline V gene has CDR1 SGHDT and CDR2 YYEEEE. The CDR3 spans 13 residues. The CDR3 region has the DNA TGTGCCAGCAGCGAGGACAGACAAGAGACCCAGTACTTC. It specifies CASSEDRQETQYF.

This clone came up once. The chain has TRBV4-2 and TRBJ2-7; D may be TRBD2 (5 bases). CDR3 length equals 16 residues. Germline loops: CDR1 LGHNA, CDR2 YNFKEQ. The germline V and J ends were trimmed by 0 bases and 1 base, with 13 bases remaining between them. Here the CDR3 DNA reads TGTGCCAGCAGCCAAGAGGCTTCGGACTTATCCTACGAGCAGTACTTC. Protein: CASSQEASDLSYEQYF.

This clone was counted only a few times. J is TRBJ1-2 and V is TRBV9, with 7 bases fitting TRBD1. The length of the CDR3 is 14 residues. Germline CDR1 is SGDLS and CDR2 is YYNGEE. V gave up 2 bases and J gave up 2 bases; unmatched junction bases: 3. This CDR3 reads CASSVGQVNYGYTF. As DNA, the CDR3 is TGTGCCAGCAGCGTTGGACAGGTGAACTATGGCTACACCTTC.

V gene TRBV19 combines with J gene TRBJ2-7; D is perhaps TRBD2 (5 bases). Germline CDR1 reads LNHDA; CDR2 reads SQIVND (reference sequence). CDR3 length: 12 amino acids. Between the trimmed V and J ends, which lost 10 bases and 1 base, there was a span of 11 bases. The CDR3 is CATATGSYEQYF. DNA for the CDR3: TGTGCCACCGCGACGGGGTCCTACGAGCAGTACTTC.

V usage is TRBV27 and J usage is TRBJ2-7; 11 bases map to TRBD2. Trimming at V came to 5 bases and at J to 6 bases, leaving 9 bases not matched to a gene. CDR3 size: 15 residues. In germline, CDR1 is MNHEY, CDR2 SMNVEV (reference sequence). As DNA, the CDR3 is TGTGCCAGCAGTCGGACTAGCGGGCTTTTGGGCGAGCAGTACTTC. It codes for CASSRTSGLLGEQYF.

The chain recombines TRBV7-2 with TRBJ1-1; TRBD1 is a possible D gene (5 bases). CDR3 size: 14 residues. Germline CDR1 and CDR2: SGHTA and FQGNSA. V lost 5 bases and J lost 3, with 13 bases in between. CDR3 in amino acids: CASSPSREYTEAFF. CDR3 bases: TGTGCCAGCAGCCCCAGCAGGGAATACACTGAAGCTTTCTTT. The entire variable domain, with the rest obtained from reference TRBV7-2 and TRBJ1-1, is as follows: GAGVSQSPSNKVTEKGKDVELRCDPISGHTALYWYRQSLGQGLEFLIYFQGNSAPDKSGLPSDRFSAERTGGSVSTLTIQRTQQEDSAVYLCASSPSREYTEAFFGQGTRLTVV.

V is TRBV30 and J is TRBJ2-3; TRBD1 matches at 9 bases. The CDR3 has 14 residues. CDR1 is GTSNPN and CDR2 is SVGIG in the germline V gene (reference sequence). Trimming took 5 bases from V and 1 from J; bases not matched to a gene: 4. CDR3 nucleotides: TGTGCCTGGGGAAGACAGGGGGGCACAGATACGCAGTATTTT. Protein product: CAWGRQGGTDTQYF.